This T cell receptor (beta chain) emerged from a study of regulatory T cells in long-lasting Graves disease. Points from the study as a whole: Persistent Graves' disease cases displayed lower TCR diversity than newly diagnosed ones. Authors noted too few samples as a limitation. There were preferences for TRBV28, TRBJ1-2 and TRBJ2-5 in persistent disease.

The germline V gene encodes CDR1 SGHRS and CDR2 YFSETQ. The CDR3 has 15 residues. Trimming took 4 bases from V and 0 from J; bases not matched to a gene: 5. This clonotype has at least ten counts. Its specificity is unknown. Arm-PCR with iRepertoire HTBI primers amplified the CDR3 regions for these TCR beta libraries. The authors' processing: Detected in the samples were 62 TRBV and 12 to 15 TRBJ segments. Each CDR3 protein is one row after TCRdb ran MiXCR on the multiplex PCR reads. The V and J calls and clone size come from TCRdb's table, not from the authors' own analysis. The repertoire includes around 250,000 distinct CDR3 sequences, roughly 21% of them detected once, and 14% sits in the top ten. Time point denoted: newly diagnosed GD, antithyroid drugs for less than 3 months. Researchers made the TCR library from RNA that was extracted from PBMCs.

The specimen comprised peripheral blood mononuclear cells (PBMCs), sampled at new diagnosis, from a patient treated with antithyroid drugs. The genes are TRBV5-1 and TRBJ2-3, with 7 bases lining up with TRBD2. The TCR comes from a female donor with Graves disease. Here the CDR3 reads CASSDPSGSTDTQYF. Here the CDR3 DNA reads TGCGCCAGCAGCGACCCTAGCGGAAGCACAGATACGCAGTATTTT.